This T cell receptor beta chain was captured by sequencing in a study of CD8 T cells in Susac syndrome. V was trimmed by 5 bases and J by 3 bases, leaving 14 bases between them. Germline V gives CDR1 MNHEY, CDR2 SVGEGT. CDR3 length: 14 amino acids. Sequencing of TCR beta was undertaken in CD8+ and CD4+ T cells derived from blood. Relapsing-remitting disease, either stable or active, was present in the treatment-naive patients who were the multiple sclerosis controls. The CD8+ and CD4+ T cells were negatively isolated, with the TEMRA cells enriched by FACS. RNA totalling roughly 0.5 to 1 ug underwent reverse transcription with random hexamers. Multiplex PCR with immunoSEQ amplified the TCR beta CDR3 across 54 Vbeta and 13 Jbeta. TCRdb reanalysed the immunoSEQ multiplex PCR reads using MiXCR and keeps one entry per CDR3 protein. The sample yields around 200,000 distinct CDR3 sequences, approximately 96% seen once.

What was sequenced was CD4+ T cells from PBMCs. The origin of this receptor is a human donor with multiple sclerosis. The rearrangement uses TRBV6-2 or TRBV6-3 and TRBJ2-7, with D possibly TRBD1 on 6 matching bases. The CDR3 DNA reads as TGTGCCAGCAGTCCCAGACAGGAGGACTACGAGCAGTACTTC. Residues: CASSPRQEDYEQYF.